One sample yielded the 29 T cell receptor beta chains listed below, sequenced in a study of CD8+ T cells in alopecia areata. Extracted from the samples, RNA was reverse transcribed into cDNA to serve as the sequencing template. TCRdb's table, derived via immunoSEQ multiplex PCR, lists solely in-frame clones and lacks some. The table has more than 110,000 clones, around 50% seen once. The starting material was CD4+ T cells sorted from blood, obtained at week 0. These receptors originate from a human donor with alopecia areata.

V and J are TRBV5-1 and TRBJ1-3; D not certain. Trimming removed 0 bases at V and 0 bases at J, with 1 base between. Looked up from germline, CDR1 is SGHRS and CDR2 is YFSETQ. The CDR3 length is 13 residues. The CDR3 sequence is CASSLDSGNTIYF. In DNA, the CDR3 is TGCGCCAGCAGCTTGGACTCTGGAAACACCATATATTTT. The complete variable domain, with remaining parts taken from reference TRBV5-1 and TRBJ1-3, reads KAGVTQTPRYLIKTRGQQVTLSCSPISGHRSVSWYQQTPGQGLQFLFEYFSETQRNKGNFPGRFSGRQFSNSRSEMNVSTLELGDSALYLCASSLDSGNTIYFGEGSWLTVV.

The chain carries TRBV28 and TRBJ2-2, with 11 bases aligning to TRBD2. The length of the CDR3 is 16 residues. Losses at the gene ends were 6 bases for V and 5 bases for J; bases not matched to a gene: 8. Germline-derived CDR1 and CDR2 are MDHEN and SYDVKM. CDR3 amino acids: CASSLRLAGTTGELFF. The CDR3 nucleotides read TGTGCCAGCAGCCTCAGACTAGCGGGGACAACCGGGGAGCTGTTTTTT.

The V gene is TRBV7-8, the J gene TRBJ2-7, with no clear D. This CDR3 has 12 amino acids. V lost 5 bases to trimming and J lost 5 bases, with 10 bases between them. From germline, CDR1 is SGHVS and CDR2 FQNEAQ. For the CDR3, the DNA is TGTGCCAGCAGCCGGCGCCGCGACGAGCAGTACTTC. Translating it yields CASSRRRDEQYF.

This clone has more than one count but fewer than ten. This chain links TRBV10-2 with TRBJ2-5; D remains ambiguous. Germline CDR1 WSHSY, CDR2 SAAADI. Trimming stripped 7 bases from V and 1 base from J, with 10 bases between. The CDR3 is 13 amino acids. The CDR3 sequence is CASTQQFQETQYF. In DNA, the CDR3 is TGCGCCAGCACCCAGCAGTTCCAAGAGACCCAGTACTTC.

The rearrangement uses TRBV28 and TRBJ2-5; D ambiguous. V shed 3 bases and J shed 5 bases, with 4 bases lying between them. The CDR3 is 11 residues long. Germline CDR1 and CDR2: MDHEN and SYDVKM. The CDR3 loop reads CASSFTETQYF. The CDR3 nucleotides are TGTGCCAGCAGTTTTACCGAGACCCAGTACTTC.

The V and J genes are TRBV14 and TRBJ2-3; D perhaps matches TRBD2 (6 bases). The germline V gene has CDR1 SGHDN and CDR2 FVKESK. V lost 4 bases, J lost 6 bases, and 14 bases lay in between. This CDR3 region has 14 residues. CDR3 sequence reads: CASSRFTSRDTQYF. The CDR3 coding sequence is TGTGCCAGCAGCCGCTTCACTAGCCGCGATACGCAGTATTTT.

On this clone: A junction boundary mismatches the germline segment, possibly from a read error. This rearrangement joins TRBV29-1 to TRBJ1-2; D is unclear. Germline-derived CDR1 and CDR2 are SQVTM and ANQGSEA. The CDR3 is 12 residues long. CDR3 sequence (DNA): TGCAGCGGTGAACTGAATAACTATGGCTACACCTTC. It yields the protein CSGELNNYGYTF.

This clone was observed many times. The chain combines TRBV19 with TRBJ2-1, with 7 nucleotides matching TRBD2. From germline, CDR1 is LNHDA and CDR2 SQIVND (reference sequence). The CDR3 has 15 amino acids. The V gene end was trimmed by 5 bases and the J gene end by 5 bases; junction bases not matched to a gene: 9. CDR3 bases: TGTGCCAGTAGTGGGGGGGGAGATATCCACAATGAGCAGTTCTTC. Its translation: CASSGGGDIHNEQFF.

V usage is TRBV11-2 and J usage is TRBJ1-6; D uncertain. V lost 5 bases, J lost 6 bases, and 17 bases lay in between. The CDR3 length is 16 residues. Looked up from germline, CDR1 is SGHAT and CDR2 is FQNNGV. CDR3 nucleotides: TGTGCCAGCAGCCCTGGCCTGAGGAGAGCTAATTCACCCCTCCACTTT. It yields the protein CASSPGLRRANSPLHF. The variable domain in full, completed from reference TRBV11-2 and TRBJ1-6, reads EAGVAQSPRYKIIEKRQSVAFWCNPISGHATLYWYQQILGQGPKLLIQFQNNGVVDDSQLPKDRFSAERLKGVDSTLKIQPAKLEDSAVYLCASSPGLRRANSPLHFGNGTRLTVT.

The chain joins TRBV9 to TRBJ1-5; perhaps TRBD1 as D (5 bases). This CDR3 spans 16 amino acids. In germline, CDR1 is SGDLS, CDR2 YYNGEE. V was pared by 5 bases and J by 9 bases, with 24 bases between. In nucleotides, the CDR3 is TGTGCCAGCAGTCCTTCCCTTCAAGGACAAGGCGGGCCCCAGCATTTT. This codes for CASSPSLQGQGGPQHF.

This rearrangement joins TRBV2 to TRBJ1-5; 7 bases match TRBD1. V was clipped by 10 bases and J by 3 bases; unmatched bases: 6. Germline values: CDR1 SNHLY, CDR2 FYNNEI. This CDR3 comprises 13 residues. This chain's CDR3 is CATRGGTNQPQHF. CDR3 nucleotide sequence: TGTGCCACCAGGGGGGGGACCAATCAGCCCCAGCATTTT.

This clone appeared once. The chain links TRBV2 to TRBJ1-2, with 7 bases lining up with TRBD1. This CDR3 has 13 residues. Germline lookup yields CDR1 SNHLY and CDR2 FYNNEI. Unmatched junction bases numbered 3, after V lost 0 bases and J lost 8 bases. CDR3 sequence reads: CASSEAGTEGYTF. The CDR3 DNA sequence: TGTGCCAGCAGTGAAGCGGGGACAGAAGGCTACACCTTC.

The V gene is TRBV27, the J gene TRBJ2-6, with D unclear. The ends were cut back, 3 bases at V and 0 bases at J, with 3 bases in the middle. This CDR3 is built from 14 residues. Germline V gene data show CDR1 as MNHEY and CDR2 as SMNVEV (reference sequence). The CDR3 region has the DNA TGTGCCAGCAGTTTCTACTCTGGGGCCAACGTCCTGACTTTC. Translating gives CASSFYSGANVLTF.

This rearrangement joins TRBV25-1 to TRBJ1-3, with a tentative D call TRBD1 (5 bases). This CDR3 comprises 14 residues. Trimming pared 4 bases from V and 2 bases from J, leaving 9 bases between. Per germline, CDR1 MGHDK and CDR2 SYGVNS. Here the CDR3 reads CASSVAGAGNTIYF. The DNA of the CDR3 is TGTGCCAGCAGTGTCGCGGGGGCTGGAAACACCATATATTTT.

Written as DNA, the CDR3 is TGTGCCAGCAGCGCCATTGCGGGGGGCACTGAAGCTTTCTTT. Translating gives CASSAIAGGTEAFF. This chain connects TRBV9 to TRBJ1-1; TRBD1 might be the D (5 bases). Germline-derived CDR1 and CDR2 are SGDLS and YYNGEE. The CDR3 is made up of 14 amino acids. Trimming cost V 3 bases and J 4 bases, with 13 bases left between them.

This clone appeared a few times. The chain carries TRBV29-1 and TRBJ2-7; D is perhaps TRBD1 (6 bases). This CDR3 spans 13 amino acids. V dropped 2 bases and J dropped 2 bases, with 10 bases sitting between them. Germline V gene data show CDR1 as SQVTM and CDR2 as ANQGSEA. This CDR3 is CSVETGPTYEQYF. The CDR3, as DNA: TGCAGCGTTGAAACAGGGCCGACCTACGAGCAGTACTTC.

Remarks on this clone: The junction and the germline gene differ at one end; a read error may be behind it. The chain links TRBV5-1 to TRBJ2-5, with 7 bases that match TRBD1. The CDR3 loop spans 16 amino acids. CDR1 and CDR2 (germline): SGHRS, YFSETQ. CDR3 region: CASTLGRGKVQETQYF. The CDR3 nucleotides read TGCGCCAGCACCTTGGGCAGGGGGAAAGTCCAAGAGACCCAGTACTTC. Full variable domain (outside the CDR3, taken from reference TRBV5-1 and TRBJ2-5): KAGVTQTPRYLIKTRGQQVTLSCSPISGHRSVSWYQQTPGQGLQFLFEYFSETQRNKGNFPGRFSGRQFSNSRSEMNVSTLELGDSALYLCASTLGRGKVQETQYFGPGTRLLVL.

This clone was counted only a few times. V and J are TRBV14 and TRBJ2-3, with D possibly matching TRBD2 (5 bases). The CDR3 is 13 amino acids. Trimming removed 4 bases from V and 10 bases from J, with 15 bases in between. Per the germline V gene, CDR1 is SGHDN and CDR2 is FVKESK. The CDR3 bases are TGTGCCAGCAGCCCGAGACCCGAGGGCGCGCAGTATTTT. It translates to CASSPRPEGAQYF.

The V call is TRBV28, the J call TRBJ2-7; the D is unclear. Germline loops: CDR1 MDHEN, CDR2 SYDVKM. This CDR3 spans 12 amino acids. V lost 4 bases and J 2 bases, leaving 6 bases between the germline ends. For the CDR3, the DNA is TGTGCCAGCAGTTCGGAACCCTACGAGCAGTACTTC. This sequence encodes CASSSEPYEQYF. Using reference TRBV28 and TRBJ2-7 for the parts outside the CDR3, the full variable domain is DVKVTQSSRYLVKRTGEKVFLECVQDMDHENMFWYRQDPGLGLRLIYFSYDVKMKEKGDIPEGYSVSREKKERFSLILESASTNQTSMYLCASSSEPYEQYFGPGTRLTVT.

The chain joins TRBV30 to TRBJ1-1, with 7 bases that match TRBD1. Germline V gene sequence: CDR1 GTSNPN, CDR2 SVGIG (reference sequence). The V and J ends lost 6 bases and 4 bases, in that order; junction bases with no gene match: 11. This CDR3 has 14 amino acids. The CDR3 DNA reads TGTGCCTGCTCTATTATGACAGGGCGCACTGAAGCTTTCTTT. Translated: CACSIMTGRTEAFF.

The CDR3 DNA is TGTGCCACCCTTCCGGGAGGGGGACTTAGTGGCTACACCTTC. It encodes CATLPGGGLSGYTF. The chain carries TRBV15 and TRBJ1-2; a possible D gene is TRBD1 (6 bases). The CDR3 covers 14 residues. Germline CDR1 reads LNHNV; CDR2 reads YYDKDF (reference sequence). The V and J ends lost 8 bases and 7 bases respectively, with 20 bases between them.

CDR3 sequence reads: CAWSVWGNQPQHF. The CDR3 coding sequence is TGTGCCTGGAGTGTTTGGGGCAATCAGCCCCAGCATTTT. The chain has TRBV30 and TRBJ1-5; D is uncertain. Trimming removed 0 bases at V and 2 bases at J, with 5 bases between. This CDR3 spans 13 amino acids. CDR1 GTSNPN and CDR2 SVGIG come from the germline V gene (reference sequence).

V gene TRBV6-6 combines with J gene TRBJ1-6; D is ambiguous. Germline CDR1 is MNHNY and CDR2 is SVGAGI (reference sequence). The CDR3 consists of 13 residues. Trimming took off 6 bases at V and 10 bases at J, with 13 bases between the two ends. The CDR3 here is CASRGAAGSPLHF. CDR3 sequence (DNA): TGTGCCAGCAGGGGTGCGGCCGGGTCACCCCTCCACTTT.

This clone occurred a few times. Other DNA sequences in the same sample also yield this CDR3. The chain employs TRBV29-1 and TRBJ1-5; TRBD1 aligns across 7 bases. The CDR3 totals 14 residues. The V and J ends lost 4 bases and 0 bases, in that order; junction bases with no gene match: 3. Germline V gene lookup returns CDR1 SQVTM and CDR2 ANQGSEA. CDR3 in amino acids: CSVGTGYSNQPQHF. The DNA of the CDR3 is TGCAGCGTTGGGACAGGTTATAGCAATCAGCCCCAGCATTTT.

The V call is TRBV5-5, the J call TRBJ2-1; the D gene is possibly TRBD1 (6 bases). The CDR3 totals 15 residues. The germline CDR1 and CDR2 sequences are SGHKS and YYEKEE (reference sequence). Trimming pared 5 bases from V and 6 bases from J, leaving 18 bases between. The CDR3 sequence: CASRLTGSDGNEQFF. CDR3 bases: TGTGCCAGCAGGCTGACAGGATCAGATGGCAATGAGCAGTTCTTC.

This chain links TRBV7-9 with TRBJ1-1; D is uncertain. This CDR3 spans 12 amino acids. From germline, CDR1 is SEHNR and CDR2 FQNEAQ (reference sequence). With 6 bases removed from V and 7 bases from J, the gap between germline ends came to 12 bases. The CDR3 protein is CASRSKAVEAFF. The CDR3 DNA reads as TGTGCCAGCAGATCTAAGGCGGTTGAAGCTTTCTTT.

The CDR3 DNA reads TGTGCCAGCAGACTAGATTACGAGCAGTACTTC. Translated, it gives CASRLDYEQYF. This rearrangement joins TRBV25-1 to TRBJ2-7, with D maybe TRBD2 (5 bases). The CDR3 loop spans 11 amino acids. The germline V gene encodes CDR1 MGHDK and CDR2 SYGVNS. V shed 6 bases and J shed 4 bases, with 7 bases lying between them.

The CDR3 DNA sequence: TGCGCCAGCAGCCAAGAGTTGGCACAGGGGAATGAAAAACTGTTTTTT. It translates to CASSQELAQGNEKLFF. This chain joins TRBV4-3 and TRBJ1-4; 7 nucleotides match TRBD1. The germline V gene has CDR1 LGHNA and CDR2 YSLEER. V was pared by 0 bases and J by 5 bases, with 6 bases of the junction left unmatched. CDR3 length equals 16 residues.

This chain uses TRBV25-1 with TRBJ1-4; D may be TRBD1 (6 bases). The CDR3 contains 15 residues. Germline V gene lookup returns CDR1 MGHDK and CDR2 SYGVNS. Trimming cost V 1 base and J 8 bases, with 14 bases left between them. CDR3 nucleotides: TGTGCCAGCAGTGAATCAGCGGGGGCCGGGGAAAAACTGTTTTTT. Protein: CASSESAGAGEKLFF.